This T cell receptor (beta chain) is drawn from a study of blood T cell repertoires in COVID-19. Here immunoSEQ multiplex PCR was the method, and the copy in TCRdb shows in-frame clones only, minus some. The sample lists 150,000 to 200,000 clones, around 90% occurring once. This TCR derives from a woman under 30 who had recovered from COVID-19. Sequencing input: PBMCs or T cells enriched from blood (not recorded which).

For the CDR3, the DNA is TGCAGCGTTGAAGTCGGGGGTGGCTACACCTTC. Protein sequence: CSVEVGGGYTF. The chain combines TRBV29-1 with TRBJ1-2; D possibly corresponds to TRBD1 (5 bases). Trimming took 1 base from V and 7 from J, leaving 7 bases between them. The CDR3 is 11 amino acids. CDR1 and CDR2 from the germline V gene are SQVTM and ANQGSEA.